These T cell receptor beta chains were read from a single sample in a study of cytomegalovirus exposure and HLA in healthy donors. Using immunoSEQ multiplex PCR, the repertoire was profiled, and TCRdb retains in-frame clones only, with some absent. Here the sample spans around 140,000 clones, about 82% being singletons. Sequencing input: PBMCs. These receptors all stem from a female donor in good health and CMV-seropositive. CDR3s leave out the opening cysteine and the closing phenylalanine or tryptophan. Size tells how often a clone was seen (once, few, many) or the class of an expanded clone, and some rows leave it out.

J gene: TRBJ2-7
clone size: -
CDR3 length: 9
V gene: TRBV20-1
CDR3 protein: SAASGTEQY

J gene: TRBJ2-1
clone size: -
CDR3 length: 15
V gene: TRBV14
CDR3 protein: ASSPHLGTSGINEQF

J gene: TRBJ1-1
clone size: once
CDR3 length: 12
V gene: TRBV7-8
CDR3 protein: ASSLGTLQGAAF

J gene: TRBJ1-1
clone size: -
CDR3 length: 16
V gene: TRBV19
CDR3 protein: ASSTRDRGEYRHTEAF

J gene: TRBJ2-2
clone size: -
CDR3 length: 17
V gene: TRBV27
CDR3 protein: ASSPGRSRDRGRSGELF

J gene: TRBJ1-1
clone size: -
CDR3 length: 9
V gene: TRBV7-9
CDR3 protein: ASTRDTEAF

J gene: TRBJ2-3
clone size: -
CDR3 length: 12
V gene: TRBV5-1
CDR3 protein: ASSERGNTDTQY

J gene: TRBJ2-3
clone size: -
CDR3 length: 15
V gene: TRBV4-1
CDR3 protein: ASSQGWAGVGTDTQY

J gene: TRBJ1-1
clone size: -
CDR3 length: 11
V gene: TRBV6-4
CDR3 protein: ASREAGDTEAF

J gene: TRBJ1-3
clone size: once
CDR3 length: 13
V gene: TRBV5-1
CDR3 protein: ASSLVQNSGNTIY

J gene: TRBJ2-3
clone size: few
CDR3 length: 14
V gene: TRBV9
CDR3 protein: ASSVDGGAVADTQY

J gene: TRBJ2-7
clone size: -
CDR3 length: 13
V gene: TRBV6-1
CDR3 protein: ASSDRTSGTYEQY

J gene: TRBJ2-7
clone size: -
CDR3 length: 10
V gene: TRBV29-1
CDR3 protein: SVMTGTYEQY

J gene: TRBJ2-2
clone size: -
CDR3 length: 14
V gene: TRBV4-1
CDR3 protein: ASSITRQADTGELF